This T cell receptor beta chain originates from a study of T cells after yellow fever vaccination (dated by TCRdb to between 2018 and 2021). For context, the study as a whole: Libraries from fractions with low cell numbers were prepared with the SMART-Seq v4 Ultra Low Input RNA kit. The cohort comprised two healthy male donors, one aged 18 to 29 and one aged 30 to 40 years. To track T-cell clones before and after primary and booster YFV17D yellow fever vaccination, bulk TCR alpha and beta repertoires were sequenced longitudinally. Blood samples were taken at several timepoints before and after primary and secondary immunization, and bulk PBMC replicates and cell subsets were isolated. The study at large found these results: The secondary T-cell response was weaker than the primary response but faster, peaking on day 5 instead of day 15. A small share of clonotypes occurred in both CD4 and CD8 compartments, likely arising from convergent recombination. Computational filtering was required because FACS-sorted repertoires could contain abundant contaminating clonotypes from the bulk population. Because the study included only a couple of donors, the extent to which the findings can be generalized is limited. Most clones expanded after primary vaccination (almost 97% of CD4 and roughly 88% of CD8) were re-detected after the booster, suggesting that broad memory maintenance occurred.

The germline ends are 9 bases apart after V is trimmed by 5 bases and J by 1 base. Spanning cysteine to phenylalanine, the CDR3 consists of 15 amino acids. Only the CDR3 DNA stays, 45 bases, in frame from base 1. Sequences MGHDK (CDR1) and SYGVNS (CDR2) are obtained from the germline V gene. The treatment or condition label here, explained by the study, means: live attenuated yellow fever vaccine strain. PBMCs were isolated from peripheral blood using a standard Ficoll-Paque protocol. Dynabeads CD4 and CD8 positive selection kits were used to isolate the CD4 and CD8 T-cell fractions. TriZol was used to extract RNA from bulk PBMCs, CD4 and CD8 fractions, and dextramer-positive and dextramer-negative fractions. Comments on this clonotype: Its binding antigen is unknown. Base qualities are not recorded, but no much larger clone differs from it by a single base.

TCR cDNA was synthesized by 5'RACE template switching, which introduced a universal primer site and unique molecular identifiers. Priming for cDNA synthesis came from both the TCR alpha and TCR beta constant segments. Two PCR steps were used to amplify libraries, with sample barcodes and sequencing adapters being added in the second step. Libraries were sequenced on Illumina HiSeq 2500 (2x100 bp) or NovaSeq (2x150 bp). On the study's bioinformatics: Reads were demultiplexed and collapsed into UMI consensus sequences with MIGEC, and V(D)J alignment was performed with MiXCR. Vaccine-responding clonotypes were identified with edgeR using replicate PBMC samples, with FDR below 0.01 and a log2 fold change above 5 up to day 15 being required. Each bulk clonotype received a CD4 or CD8 identity based on whether the sequenced CD4 or CD8 repertoire contained that clonotype at higher abundance. Through fastp at Q25 and MiXCR, TCRdb rebuilt clones from the public reads, retaining in-frame beta chains. All rows with the same CDR3 protein become a single entry with the most common DNA and genes. TCRdb's processing, not the authors' own work, is the source of the V and J calls. The sample table holds some 110,000 distinct CDR3 sequences, of which 6.5% to 9% were seen once. The biggest ten clones account for 25% of the sample.

The TCR comes from a man between 25 and 39 years old who received the YFV17D yellow fever vaccine. The sample here was CD8+ T cells sorted from PBMCs, taken 45 days after the yellow fever booster vaccination. The receptor chain draws on TRBV25-1 and TRBJ2-6; the D gene is perhaps TRBD1 or TRBD2, each of them matching over 5 bases. The nucleotide sequence is TGTGCCAGCAGTAAAGGGACGTCTGGGGCCAACGTCCTGACTTTC. Its protein reads: CASSKGTSGANVLTF.